The clone carrying this T cell receptor (beta chain) was seen a handful of times. Its antigen is as yet unknown. PCR amplification relied on 60 Vbeta primers (plus 13 Jbeta primers). Measured with immunoSEQ multiplex PCR; TCRdb has only the in-frame clones, and not every one. The sample lists 120,000 to 150,000 clones; about three quarters were seen once. The source of the sample is a study of cytomegalovirus exposure and HLA in healthy donors. Whole-study findings and limits: Trimming of TCR beta V- and J-genes showed a link, identified in a later analysis, to a missense DCLRE1C variant.

The V segment lost 5 bases and the J segment 6 bases; nucleotides outside the gene matches: 6. Germline V gene lookup returns CDR1 LNHDA and CDR2 SQIVND (reference sequence). CDR3 length: 15 amino acids. This rearrangement joins TRBV19 to TRBJ2-1; 11 bases align to TRBD2. Specimen: PBMCs. The clonotype comes from a man between 35 and 55 years old in good health and CMV-seropositive. CDR3 sequence: CASSLGTSGTNEQFF. For the CDR3, the DNA is TGTGCCAGTAGTCTGGGGACTAGCGGCACCAATGAGCAGTTCTTC. Using reference TRBV19 and TRBJ2-1 for the parts outside the CDR3, the full variable domain is DGGITQSPKYLFRKEGQNVTLSCEQNLNHDAMYWYRQDPGQGLRLIYYSQIVNDFQKGDIAEGYSVSREKKESFPLTVTSAQKNPTAFYLCASSLGTSGTNEQFFGPGTRLTVL.